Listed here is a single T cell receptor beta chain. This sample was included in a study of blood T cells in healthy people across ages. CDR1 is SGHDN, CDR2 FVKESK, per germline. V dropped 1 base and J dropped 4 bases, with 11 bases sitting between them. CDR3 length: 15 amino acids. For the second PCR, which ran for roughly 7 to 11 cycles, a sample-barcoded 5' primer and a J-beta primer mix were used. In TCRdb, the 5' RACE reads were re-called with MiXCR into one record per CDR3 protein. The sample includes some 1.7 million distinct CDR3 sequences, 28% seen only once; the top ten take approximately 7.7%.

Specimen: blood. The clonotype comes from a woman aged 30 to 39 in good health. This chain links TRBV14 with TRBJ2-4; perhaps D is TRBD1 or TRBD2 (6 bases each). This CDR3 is CASSQGGASKNIQYF. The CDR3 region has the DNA TGTGCCAGCAGCCAAGGGGGGGCCTCAAAAAACATTCAGTACTTC. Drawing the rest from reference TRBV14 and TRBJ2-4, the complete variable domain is EAGVTQFPSHSVIEKGQTVTLRCDPISGHDNLYWYRRVMGKEIKFLLHFVKESKQDESGMPNNRFLAERTGGTYSTLKVQPAELEDSGVYFCASSQGGASKNIQYFGAGTRLSVL.